Shown below are 19 T cell receptor beta chains from a single sample sequenced in a study of T cell repertoires in cytomegalovirus infection. One entry per CDR3 protein, called by TCRdb with MiXCR from the reads. The sample has nearly 550,000 distinct CDR3 sequences; 16% are singletons. The specimen sequenced was CD8+ T cells from PBMCs. The origin of the receptors is a human donor in good health (CMV status not recorded). Some clones in this sample may be carry-over from other donors' samples.

Turning to this clonotype: One junction end disagrees with the germline gene, perhaps due to a read error. This chain uses TRBV19 with TRBJ1-6; D uncertain. The CDR3 contains 12 residues. Germline values: CDR1 LNHDA, CDR2 SQIVND (reference sequence). CDR3 in amino acids: CASRIGNSPLHF. The CDR3 DNA reads TGTGCCAGTAGGATAGGTAATTCACCCCTCCACTTT. The variable domain in full, with the rest retrieved from reference TRBV19 and TRBJ1-6, is DGGITQSPKYLFRKEGQNVTLSCEQNLNHDAMYWYRQDPGQGLRLIYYSQIVNDFQKGDIAEGYSVSREKKESFPLTVTSAQKNPTAFYLCASRIGNSPLHFGNGTRLTVT.

The rearrangement uses TRBV28 and TRBJ2-1; 11 nucleotides line up with TRBD1. From germline, CDR1 is MDHEN and CDR2 SYDVKM. The CDR3 is made up of 15 amino acids. V dropped 6 bases and J dropped 8; count of bases not matched to a gene: 9. The CDR3 here is CASRPPGQGAYEQFF. The CDR3 coding sequence is TGTGCCAGCAGACCCCCCGGACAGGGGGCATATGAGCAGTTCTTC.

The V call is TRBV19, the J call TRBJ2-7; the D gene is possibly TRBD1 (5 bases). CDR1 is LNHDA and CDR2 is SQIVND in the germline V gene (reference sequence). V was cut by 5 bases and J by 0 bases, with 11 bases left in between. The CDR3 extends over 14 amino acids. The CDR3 DNA reads as TGTGCCAGTAGTCTCAGGGAATACTCCTACGAGCAGTACTTC. Protein: CASSLREYSYEQYF.

The sample holds many counts of this clonotype. This chain links TRBV7-2 with TRBJ2-7; D is ambiguous. CDR1 and CDR2 from the germline V gene are SGHTA and FQGNSA. The CDR3 extends over 12 amino acids. Trimming took off 4 bases at V and 6 bases at J, with 10 bases between the two ends. The CDR3 sequence is CASSSLPREQYF. CDR3 bases: TGTGCCAGCAGCTCCCTCCCCCGCGAGCAGTACTTC.

The rearrangement links TRBV12-3 or TRBV12-4 to TRBJ1-4, with 12 bases that match TRBD1. Trimming at V came to 5 bases and at J to 0 bases, leaving 7 bases not matched to a gene. This CDR3 contains 18 residues. CDR3 protein: CASSTWDRGRPTNEKLFF. The CDR3 region has the DNA TGTGCCAGCAGTACTTGGGACAGGGGGCGGCCAACTAATGAAAAACTGTTTTTT.

The rearrangement uses TRBV30 and TRBJ1-2; TRBD1 matches 7 bases. J gave up 4 bases and V 1 base, and 3 bases lay outside the gene matches. This CDR3 has 13 residues. Germline CDR1 is GTSNPN and CDR2 is SVGIG (reference sequence). The chain's CDR3 is CAWSAWDSYGYTF. As DNA, the CDR3 is TGTGCCTGGAGTGCTTGGGACAGCTATGGCTACACCTTC.

The J gene is TRBJ2-7, the V gene TRBV9; D uncertain. V lost 2 bases to trimming and J lost 3 bases, with 9 bases between them. The CDR3 runs 13 residues. Germline loops: CDR1 SGDLS, CDR2 YYNGEE. In nucleotides, the CDR3 is TGTGCCAGCAGCGTTGACGTGAACTACGAGCAGTACTTC. Translating gives CASSVDVNYEQYF.

This clonotype was counted many times. The chain employs TRBV7-9 and TRBJ2-1, with D possibly being TRBD1 or TRBD2 (6 bases each). Trimming took off 6 bases at V and 5 bases at J, with 11 bases between the two ends. The CDR3 loop spans 13 amino acids. Germline CDR1 and CDR2: SEHNR and FQNEAQ (reference sequence). The CDR3 region has the DNA TGTGCCAGCAGTTCCGGGGGCGACAATGAGCAGTTCTTC. Amino acid sequence: CASSSGGDNEQFF.

Regarding this clonotype: Just one base apart from a much larger clone, this may be a read error. V gene TRBV12-3 or TRBV12-4 combines with J gene TRBJ2-2, with D hard to call. Between the trimmed V and J ends, which lost 8 bases and 6 bases, there was a span of 4 bases. The CDR3 covers 10 residues. The CDR3 coding sequence is TGTGCCAGCGGGTCCGGGGAGCTGTTTTTT. The encoded protein is CASGSGELFF.

The chain has TRBV27 and TRBJ2-1; 7 bases are shared with TRBD1. The V gene's germline CDR1 is MNHEY and CDR2 SMNVEV (reference sequence). V lost 7 bases to trimming and J lost 7 bases; unmatched junction nucleotides: 10. The CDR3 sequence is 14 residues long. The CDR3 protein is CASTSKGARNEQFF. CDR3 in DNA: TGTGCCAGCACCTCGAAGGGGGCGCGGAATGAGCAGTTCTTC.

Ten or more counts support this clonotype. This chain joins TRBV7-2 and TRBJ2-3, with D tentatively TRBD2 (5 bases). This CDR3 has 17 residues. Germline CDR1 SGHTA, CDR2 FQGNSA. With 1 base removed from V and 4 bases from J, the gap between germline ends came to 18 bases. CDR3 bases: TGTGCCAGCAGCTTAGTCAGAGAGCGGTCGGTCGCAGATACGCAGTATTTT. It translates to CASSLVRERSVADTQYF.

This clonotype was detected many times. The chain uses TRBV14 and TRBJ1-3, with 7 bases identical to TRBD1. The junction had 6 bases not matched to a gene; V was cut back by 1 base and J by 0 bases. This CDR3 spans 17 amino acids. Germline V gene sequence: CDR1 SGHDN, CDR2 FVKESK. The CDR3 DNA reads as TGTGCCAGCAGCCAAGTTTTCAGGGGGTTCTCTGGAAACACCATATATTTT. Amino acids: CASSQVFRGFSGNTIYF.

The rearrangement joins TRBV27 to TRBJ1-1, with D uncertain. The CDR3 runs to 13 residues. Per germline, CDR1 MNHEY and CDR2 SMNVEV (reference sequence). V lost 1 base, J lost 3 bases, and 6 bases lay in between. Here the CDR3 DNA reads TGTGCCAGCAGTTTATACACAGACACTGAAGCTTTCTTT. This translates into CASSLYTDTEAFF.

This clonotype was recorded at least ten times. The rearrangement uses TRBV12-3 or TRBV12-4 and TRBJ2-7; D not certain. V gave up 7 bases and J gave up 0 bases, with 13 bases separating them. The CDR3 length is 14 residues. The CDR3 loop reads CASKPNRDSYEQYF. CDR3 in DNA: TGTGCCAGCAAGCCTAATAGGGACTCCTACGAGCAGTACTTC.

The chain links TRBV10-3 to TRBJ1-1; a weak D match, TRBD1 (5 bases). Trimming removed 4 bases at V and 6 bases at J, with 12 bases between. Germline values: CDR1 ENHRY, CDR2 SYGVKD. The CDR3 is made up of 13 amino acids. DNA for the CDR3: TGTGCCATCAGTGGAGTAGGGGTTTCTGAAGCTTTCTTT. Translated: CAISGVGVSEAFF.

This clonotype has a count of ten or more. V and J are TRBV7-9 and TRBJ2-5, with 8 positions matching TRBD2. The germline CDR1 and CDR2 sequences are SEHNR and FQNEAQ (reference sequence). The CDR3 is made up of 14 amino acids. The trim removed 5 bases at V and 5 bases at J, leaving 7 bases unmatched. CDR3: CASSTRREEETQYF. CDR3 DNA sequence: TGTGCCAGCAGCACCCGGCGGGAGGAGGAGACCCAGTACTTC. The whole variable domain, filled in from reference TRBV7-9 and TRBJ2-5, reads DTGVSQNPRHKITKRGQNVTFRCDPISEHNRLYWYRQTLGQGPEFLTYFQNEAQLEKSRLLSDRFSAERPKGSFSTLEIQRTEQGDSAMYLCASSTRREEETQYFGPGTRLLVL.

This clonotype was seen ten or more times. The V and J genes are TRBV6-2 or TRBV6-3 and TRBJ1-2; D is perhaps TRBD1 (5 bases). V was pared by 6 bases and J by 5 bases, with 25 bases between. Germline V gene lookup returns CDR1 MNHEY and CDR2 SVGEGT. This CDR3 region has 17 residues. Here the CDR3 reads CASRLSVFWGVKYGYTF. The DNA for the CDR3 is TGTGCCAGCAGACTTAGTGTCTTCTGGGGGGTGAAGTATGGCTACACCTTC.

This clonotype was observed at least ten times. This rearrangement joins TRBV12-3 or TRBV12-4 to TRBJ1-1; D ambiguous. The CDR3 length is 14 residues. Trimming left V 4 bases short and J 1 base short, with 10 bases between. The CDR3 sequence: CASSWSGRNTEAFF. CDR3 nucleotides: TGTGCCAGCAGTTGGTCCGGAAGGAACACTGAAGCTTTCTTT.

This chain joins TRBV19 and TRBJ2-5; 7 bases are a match to TRBD2. V dropped 3 bases and J dropped 5; count of bases not matched to a gene: 6. The CDR3 is made up of 14 amino acids. CDR1 and CDR2 (germline): LNHDA, SQIVND (reference sequence). The DNA for the CDR3 is TGTGCCAGTAGTATTAAAGCGGGGCGGGAGACCCAGTACTTC. It specifies CASSIKAGRETQYF.